This T cell receptor (beta chain) was identified during a study of T cells in Graves' hyperthyroidism and ophthalmopathy. This CDR3 is built from 16 residues. In germline, CDR1 is GTSNPN, CDR2 SVGIG (reference sequence). The V segment lost 0 bases and the J segment 6 bases; nucleotides outside the gene matches: 9. The investigators amplified TCR beta CDR3 regions from RNA transcripts. Carried out on the TCR CDR3, a first-round RT-PCR used the HTBI primer set. TCRdb redid the calling of the multiplex PCR reads with MiXCR, one entry per CDR3 protein. This sample has approximately 400,000 distinct CDR3 sequences, with 11% to 15% found just once.

The TCR comes from a middle-aged man with Graves' ophthalmopathy. The sequenced material came from blood. The chain uses TRBV30 and TRBJ1-1, with TRBD1 identical over 11 bases. The CDR3 bases are TGTGCCTGGAGTGTCGGACCGGGACAGGGGGTAGCTGAAGCTTTCTTT. Translating it yields CAWSVGPGQGVAEAFF.